This T cell receptor beta chain was sequenced in a study of Ad26.COV2.S vaccination and SARS-CoV-2 variants (dated by TCRdb to the early 2020s). Study-level background: Vaccine-arm donors were drawn from COV1001, a multicentre, randomized, double-blind, placebo-controlled phase I-IIa trial of Ad26.COV2.S in healthy adults. Ad26.COV2.S was administered intramuscularly at a dose of 5x10^10 or 1x10^11 viral particles, either as one shot or as two shots given 56 days apart. Sequencing of the TCRbeta repertoire served to evaluate the specificity and breadth of SARS-CoV-2-reactive T cell receptors following Ad26.COV2.S vaccination. The TCR-sequenced set comprised about 32 samples: about 19 Ad26.COV2.S vaccine recipients, 5 placebo recipients and 8 SARS-CoV-2 convalescent individuals. Trial participants were randomized into five groups of five: low-dose or high-dose Ad26.COV2.S given once or twice, or placebo on both occasions. Investigators did not know the trial group allocation while performing experiments and assessing outcomes. The research as a whole found: Substantial breadth of spike-specific CD8+ and CD4+ T cell responses was reported after vaccination. The authors noted that total T cell responses may have been underestimated by the TCR breadth and depth analyses. The study lacked the statistical power to compare responses across vaccine doses or regimens. Higher spike-specific TCR breadth was observed in Ad26.COV2.S recipients than in placebo recipients (P = 0.0014). Vaccine and placebo recipients had similar non-spike TCR breadth, a finding consistent with the vaccine containing only spike.

The immunoSEQ Assay was used to sequence TCRbeta CDR3 regions. After extraction, genomic DNA underwent amplification by bias-controlled multiplex PCR, followed by high-throughput sequencing. The study's own analysis went as follows. To quantify the absolute abundance of every unique TCRbeta CDR3 region, sequences were collapsed and filtered. Usable DNA was measured by amplifying reference genes present in all nucleated cells, and TCRbeta template counts were normalized to that usable DNA to estimate T cell fraction. Repertoire TCRs were annotated as SARS-CoV-2-specific when V gene, CDR3 amino acid sequence and J gene were exactly matched to a known reactive TCR set. The reference SARS-CoV-2 TCR set was derived from MIRA and filtered for enrichment in COVID-19-positive ImmuneCODE repertoires, a step that removed public or cross-reactive TCRs. Using the MIRA antigens, annotated TCRs were further analysed by specific ORF or by position within an ORF. Breadth was defined as annotated unique rearrangements over total unique productive rearrangements; depth was the summed frequency of those rearrangements. TCR breadth was compared between groups using two-sided Wilcoxon rank-sum tests. In its TCRdb copy, this immuneACCESS table keeps in-frame sequences only and misses some clones. Where compared with another copy, unresolved V genes explain less than half of these, and the others have no known cause. V, J and clone size are taken as reported in that table, and D and trimming were inferred from the DNA itself. The table for this sample lists some 400,000 clones; 89% of them were counted only once. The ten largest clones take up 1.5% to 2% of the sample.

Concerning this clone itself: No antigen is known for it. Base-call qualities are not available, and no considerably larger clone is one nucleotide away.

The label giving this sample's treatment or condition can be read as: around 19 received Ad26.COV2.S at low or high dose, single or two shots; several received placebo; per-sample allocation not given. Repertoires of vaccine and placebo recipients were sequenced from samples taken on day 63 after the first injection. Between 29 July and 7 August 2020, Cohort 1b enrolled around 25 adults aged 18-55 years at one site in Boston, USA. As a vaccine, Ad26.COV2.S was a replication-incompetent adenovirus type 26 vector that expressed a prefusion-stabilized SARS-CoV-2 spike protein derived from the original Wuhan strain. The sequence came from a person between 18 and 65 years old who received the Ad26.COV2.S COVID-19 vaccine or a placebo. The sample was peripheral blood, taken in a trial of Ad26.COV2.S vaccine versus placebo.

The CDR3 corresponds to CASSSVSGGNEQFF. DNA sequence: TGTGCCAGCAGTTCCGTGAGTGGGGGGAATGAGCAGTTCTTC. The chain is made from TRBV6-5 and TRBJ2-1; the D region possibly corresponds to TRBD2 (6 bases align). V was cut back by 4 bases and J by 7 bases, leaving a gap of 14 bases between them. From the germline V gene, CDR1 is MNHEY and CDR2 is SVGAGI. Taken from cysteine to phenylalanine, the CDR3 has 14 residues. Only the CDR3 region is kept as DNA, spanning 42 bases read in frame from base 1.